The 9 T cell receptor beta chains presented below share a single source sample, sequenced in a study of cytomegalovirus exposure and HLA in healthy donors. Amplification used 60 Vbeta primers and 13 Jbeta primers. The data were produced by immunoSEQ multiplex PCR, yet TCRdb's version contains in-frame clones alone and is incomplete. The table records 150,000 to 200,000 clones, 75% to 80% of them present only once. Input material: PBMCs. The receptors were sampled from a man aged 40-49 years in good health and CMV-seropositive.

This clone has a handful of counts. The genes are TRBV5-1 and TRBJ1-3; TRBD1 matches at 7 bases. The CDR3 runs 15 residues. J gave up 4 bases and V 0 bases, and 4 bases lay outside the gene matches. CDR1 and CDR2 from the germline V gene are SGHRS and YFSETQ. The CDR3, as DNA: TGCGCCAGCAGCTTGGAAGGGGGCAACGGAAACACCATATATTTT. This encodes CASSLEGGNGNTIYF.

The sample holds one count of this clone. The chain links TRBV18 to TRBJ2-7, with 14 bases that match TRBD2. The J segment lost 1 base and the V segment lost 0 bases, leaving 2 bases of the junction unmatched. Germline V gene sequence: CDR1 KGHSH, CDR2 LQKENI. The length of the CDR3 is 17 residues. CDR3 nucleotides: TGTGCCAGCTCACCACCGGGACTAGCGGGAGCTTCCTACGAGCAGTACTTC. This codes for CASSPPGLAGASYEQYF.

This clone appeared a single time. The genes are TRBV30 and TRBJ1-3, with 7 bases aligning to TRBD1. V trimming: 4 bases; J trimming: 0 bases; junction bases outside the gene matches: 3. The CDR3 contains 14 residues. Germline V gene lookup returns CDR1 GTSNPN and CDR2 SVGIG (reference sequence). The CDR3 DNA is TGTGCCTGGATGACAGGGCGCTCTGGAAACACCATATATTTT. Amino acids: CAWMTGRSGNTIYF.

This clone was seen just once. This CDR3 is CASSPTDRYEQYF. CDR3 nucleotides: TGTGCCAGCAGTCCGACCGACAGGTACGAGCAGTACTTC. This chain uses TRBV27 with TRBJ2-7; a weak D match, TRBD1 (6 bases). V dropped 5 bases and J dropped 4 bases, with 12 bases sitting between them. CDR1 MNHEY and CDR2 SMNVEV come from the germline V gene (reference sequence). CDR3 length: 13 residues.

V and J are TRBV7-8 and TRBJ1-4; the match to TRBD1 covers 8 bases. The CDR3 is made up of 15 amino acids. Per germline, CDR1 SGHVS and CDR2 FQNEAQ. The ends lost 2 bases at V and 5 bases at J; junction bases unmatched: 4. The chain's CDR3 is CASSLWGQANEKLFF. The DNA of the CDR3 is TGTGCCAGCAGCTTATGGGGACAGGCGAATGAAAAACTGTTTTTT.

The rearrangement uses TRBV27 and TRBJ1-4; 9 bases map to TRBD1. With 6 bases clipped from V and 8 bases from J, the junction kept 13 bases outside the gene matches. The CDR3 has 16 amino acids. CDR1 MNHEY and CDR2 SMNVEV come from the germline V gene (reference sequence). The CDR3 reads CASRPTGTGSYEKLFF. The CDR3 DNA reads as TGTGCCAGCAGACCGACCGGGACAGGGTCGTACGAAAAACTGTTTTTT.

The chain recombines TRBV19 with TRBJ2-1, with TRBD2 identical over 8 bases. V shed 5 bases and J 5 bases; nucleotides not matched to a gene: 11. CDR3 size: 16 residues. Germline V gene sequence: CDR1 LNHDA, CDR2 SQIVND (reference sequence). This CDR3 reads CASSAGSGIRDNEQFF. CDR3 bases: TGTGCCAGTAGTGCGGGTAGCGGGATCAGGGACAATGAGCAGTTCTTC.

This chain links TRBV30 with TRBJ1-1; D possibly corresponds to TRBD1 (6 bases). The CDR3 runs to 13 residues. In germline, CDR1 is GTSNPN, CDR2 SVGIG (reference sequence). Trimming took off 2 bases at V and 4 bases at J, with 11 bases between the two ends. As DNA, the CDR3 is TGTGCCTGGAGTCTACTAGGGGGCACTGAAGCTTTCTTT. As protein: CAWSLLGGTEAFF.

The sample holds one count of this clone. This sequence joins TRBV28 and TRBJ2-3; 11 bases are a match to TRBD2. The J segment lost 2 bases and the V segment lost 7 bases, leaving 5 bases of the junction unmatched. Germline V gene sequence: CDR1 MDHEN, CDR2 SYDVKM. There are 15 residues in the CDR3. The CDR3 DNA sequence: TGTGCCAGCAACCCGGGACTAGCGGACACAGATACGCAGTATTTT. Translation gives CASNPGLADTDTQYF.